This entry describes one T cell receptor (beta chain). The antigen it binds to is not known. No base quality information exists; no much larger clone differs at one position. The donors were roughly 39 Caucasian individuals from Russia, aged 6 to 90 years, who were systemically healthy. Each donor gave around 9 milliliters of peripheral blood, collected into EDTA-treated Vacutainer tubes. Ficoll-Paque density-gradient centrifugation was used to isolate PBMCs, with at least 7 million obtained per sample. Total RNA was extracted from PBMCs with Trizol reagent, with at least 6 micrograms obtained per sample. Naive CD45RAhigh/CD27high T cell percentages were measured by flow cytometry on a PBMC aliquot from every donor. From the germline V gene, CDR1 is LGHNA and CDR2 is YSLEER. Measured from the cysteine to the phenylalanine, the CDR3 is 14 residues long. The retained sequence is limited to the CDR3, 42 bases, with the frame set at the first base.

This sample is part of a study of blood T cells in healthy people across ages (dated by TCRdb to the mid-2010s). At the level of the whole study: Template switching captured roughly one uniquely barcoded TCR beta cDNA molecule per two T cells in model experiments. Four age groups were formed from the donors: young (average approximately 15 years), middle-aged (approximately 40), aged (roughly 58) and long-lived (about 80). The study analyzed two additional independent replicas of 1 million unique cDNA reads from the same blood draw for two donors, one aged 18 to 30 and one aged 80 or older. Using deep sequencing normalized with unique cDNA molecular identifiers, the study measured how TCR beta repertoire diversity changes with age.

Library method: 5' RACE. The instrument was an Illumina HiSeq 2500. The second PCR ran for about 6 to 11 cycles and used a J-beta primer mix along with a sample-barcoded 5' primer. A unique molecular identifier was introduced onto each TCR beta cDNA molecule by a template-switch 5' adaptor carrying 12 random nucleotides. Each sample yielded at least 2.5 million CDR3-containing paired-end reads. The Mint cDNA synthesis kit, primed by a TRBC-specific oligonucleotide, was used to synthesize first-strand cDNA from all RNA. Following uracil-DNA glycosylase treatment, all cDNA underwent a first 18-cycle PCR with the universal primers M1SS and BC2_uni_R. The original methods were these. Normalization of each sample was performed by random selection of 1 million high-quality reads, each carrying a distinct molecular identifier. Instead of being binned into consensus sequences, reads with shared molecular identifiers were discarded. MiTCR, run with a Q25 quality threshold and the strictest error-elimination algorithm, handled CDR3 identification, clonotype clustering and error correction. Lower-bound total TCR beta diversity was estimated with a nonparametric unseen species model using Euler transformation. The raw public reads went through TCRdb reprocessing: fastp at Q25, MiXCR clone calling, in-frame beta chains kept. When rows share a CDR3 protein, they turn into one entry using the most common DNA and genes. None of the V and J calls come from the authors' own analysis; TCRdb made them. For this sample there are a few hundred thousand distinct CDR3 sequences; approximately 26% appear just once. Approximately 4% of the sample is held by the ten biggest clonotypes.

Beyond this particular receptor, the publication reports: The CMV infection status of donors was not known, potentially confounding age-related changes in expanded clonotypes. Estimates of total diversity based on one million sequenced T cells were considered lower bounds and underestimates. Because profiling used bulk unsorted PBMCs, naive and antigen-experienced compartments could not be compared conclusively. The long-lived group showed more naive CD4+ T cells, fewer expanded clones and increased TCR diversity than the aged group, suggesting age selection. As age increased, observed TCR beta diversity per million T cells dropped in a roughly linear way, and a significant reduction was already evident by age roughly 40. Observed TCR beta diversity correlated strongly with the percentage of naive T cells measured by flow cytometry.

These same data were also listed under a study on T cells of mothers and their children. As the second paper documents: The donors were nine systemically healthy Caucasian individuals, made up of three mothers and their six children. cDNA synthesis used all of the extracted RNA, with roughly 1.5 ug of RNA in each 15 ul reaction. In the second PCR, the M1S primer added sample barcodes and 2-4 random nucleotides. Over 9.5 million TCR beta CDR3 reads were obtained for each mother, and around 2.7 million reads were obtained for each child. Thymic selection shapes the output of TCR recombination in a similar way in related and unrelated pairs, and inherited differences have a minor effect. Normalized repertoire overlap was always found to be slightly, but never significantly, higher in related mother-child pairs than in unrelated mother-child pairs. No persistent microchimeric T cell clones were detected, at a sensitivity of roughly 99 clones per million clonotypes. In the study, deep NGS was used to compare the TCR beta repertoires of mothers and children, and features distinguishing related mother-child pairs from unrelated individuals were sought. Mothers averaged around 43 +/- 4 years of age and children averaged about 10 +/- 4 years. After adapters were ligated using NEBNext reagents, the libraries underwent 100+100 nt paired-end sequencing on an Illumina HiSeq 2000. To prevent cross-contamination, the mother and child libraries were prepared one month apart and sequenced in separate runs. Between 500,000 and 2,000,000 distinct TCR beta clonotypes were identified per donor. Naive TCR beta clonotypes were estimated from low-frequency clonotypes matched to each donor's FACS-determined naive share, without sorting.

The sequence joins TRBV4-3 to TRBJ2-5; the D gene is not confidently resolved. The J call may be in error: the DNA end matches TRBJ2-1 better. This clonotype was obtained from a boy aged 2 to 10 in good health. Material: blood. The DNA sequence reads TGCGCCAGCAGCCAAGATCACTCCGTTTATGAGCAGTTCTTC. Translation gives CASSQDHSVYEQFF.